These 15 T cell receptor beta chains originate from one sample sequenced in a study of blood T cells in healthy people across ages. Next came a second PCR, run for about 6 to 11 cycles, which used a sample-barcoded 5' primer along with a J-beta primer mix. TCRdb itself ran the 5' RACE reads through MiXCR, one entry per CDR3 protein. The table records 800,000 or so distinct CDR3 sequences, around 25% of them present only once. The sample was also reused in another study, on T cells of mothers and their children.

Source material: blood. The receptor source for this set is a boy younger than 18 in good health.

The rearrangement uses TRBV3-1 and TRBJ2-5; 9 bases line up with TRBD1. The tail of the sequence fits TRBJ2-1 better, so the J call may be wrong. The CDR3 extends over 16 amino acids. From germline, CDR1 is LGHDT and CDR2 YNNKEL (reference sequence). Here the CDR3 DNA reads TGTGCCAGCAGCCAGGGGGACAGGGCGCAATACAATGAGCAGTTCTTC. This sequence encodes CASSQGDRAQYNEQFF.

This clonotype was seen a handful of times. The chain joins TRBV5-6 to TRBJ2-1; the D is unclear. There are 15 residues in the CDR3. Germline V gene sequence: CDR1 SGHDT, CDR2 YYEEEE. Trimming took 0 bases from V and 2 from J, leaving 9 bases between them. This CDR3 is CASSLGSYPYNEQFF. The CDR3 DNA sequence: TGTGCCAGCAGCTTGGGGTCATATCCCTACAATGAGCAGTTCTTC. The variable domain in full, with the rest retrieved from reference TRBV5-6 and TRBJ2-1, is DAGVTQSPTHLIKTRGQQVTLRCSPKSGHDTVSWYQQALGQGPQFIFQYYEEEERQRGNFPDRFSGHQFPNYSSELNVNALLLGDSALYLCASSLGSYPYNEQFFGPGTRLTVL.

This clonotype came up once. The chain combines TRBV27 with TRBJ2-1; TRBD2 might be the D (6 bases). V lost 2 bases, J lost 1 base, and 15 bases lay in between. This CDR3 has 17 amino acids. The germline V gene has CDR1 MNHEY and CDR2 SMNVEV (reference sequence). Here the CDR3 reads CASSLSRSRGSYNEQFF. As DNA, the CDR3 is TGTGCCAGCAGTTTAAGCCGTTCACGGGGGTCCTACAATGAGCAGTTCTTC.

A few counts support this clonotype. V and J are TRBV11-2 and TRBJ2-5; perhaps TRBD2 as D (6 bases). Germline V gene sequence: CDR1 SGHAT, CDR2 FQNNGV. Trimming removed 8 bases at V and 0 bases at J, with 16 bases between. There are 15 residues in the CDR3. The CDR3 here is CASSGEVADQETQYF. The CDR3 DNA follows: TGTGCCAGCTCCGGGGAGGTAGCGGACCAAGAGACCCAGTACTTC.

The chain uses TRBV4-3 and TRBJ2-5; no definite D call. CDR3 length: 14 amino acids. The V and J ends lost 4 bases and 4 bases respectively, with 13 bases between them. Germline lookup yields CDR1 LGHNA and CDR2 YSLEER. The CDR3 DNA is TGCGCCAGCAGCCCACCCGCTTACGCAGAGACCCAGTACTTC. Amino acids: CASSPPAYAETQYF.

This clonotype was seen more than once but under ten times. The chain couples TRBV29-1 to TRBJ2-5, with TRBD1 matching over 7 bases. With V trimmed by 4 bases and J by 4 bases, 6 bases remained unmatched. Germline-derived CDR1 and CDR2 are SQVTM and ANQGSEA. CDR3 size: 13 residues. The CDR3 spells CSVAGQFAETQYF. The CDR3 DNA follows: TGCAGCGTTGCGGGACAGTTCGCAGAGACCCAGTACTTC.

This clonotype was recorded a few times. The rearrangement links TRBV6-2 or TRBV6-3 to TRBJ2-5; 8 nucleotides match TRBD2. Trimming took 2 bases from V and 5 from J; bases not matched to a gene: 10. Germline-derived CDR1 and CDR2 are MNHEY and SVGEGT. This CDR3 region has 16 residues. The CDR3 loop reads CASSYATGTRVETQYF. DNA of the CDR3: TGTGCCAGCAGTTACGCCACCGGGACTAGGGTGGAGACCCAGTACTTC.

This chain uses TRBV29-1 with TRBJ1-1; TRBD1 might be the D (6 bases). Trimming left V 6 bases short and J 10 bases short, with 12 bases between. This CDR3 region has 10 residues. Germline assignment: CDR1 SQVTM and CDR2 ANQGSEA. The CDR3 here is CSVQGEGAFF. The CDR3 DNA reads TGCAGCGTACAGGGTGAGGGAGCTTTCTTT.

This chain connects TRBV4-2 to TRBJ2-7, with D tentatively TRBD2 (5 bases). The V gene lost 1 base and the J gene lost 7 bases, with 17 bases spanning the gap. This CDR3 has 15 residues. The V gene's germline CDR1 is LGHNA and CDR2 YNFKEQ. CDR3 in DNA: TGTGCCAGCAGCCAAGGTCCAGACGAGGGATGGGAGCAGTACTTC. It yields the protein CASSQGPDEGWEQYF.

This clonotype has a handful of counts. The chain is built from TRBV20-1 and TRBJ2-7, with unresolved D. With 0 bases removed from V and 2 bases from J, the gap between germline ends came to 11 bases. The CDR3 loop spans 14 amino acids. From germline, CDR1 is DFQATT and CDR2 SNEGSKA (reference sequence). The CDR3 is CSARDPVSPYEQYF. In DNA, the CDR3 is TGCAGTGCTAGAGATCCCGTATCCCCCTACGAGCAGTACTTC.

This clonotype was seen more than once but under ten times. The rearrangement links TRBV12-3 or TRBV12-4 to TRBJ2-5, with a tentative D call TRBD2 (5 bases). V gave up 6 bases and J gave up 5 bases, with 13 bases separating them. The length of the CDR3 is 13 residues. CDR3 bases: TGTGCCAGCAGCCGACTCGGGGAGGAGACCCAGTACTTC. Translating gives CASSRLGEETQYF.

This rearrangement joins TRBV5-1 to TRBJ2-3; D not resolved. The V gene lost 0 bases and the J gene lost 6 bases, with 8 bases spanning the gap. This CDR3 region has 13 residues. The germline gives CDR1 SGHRS, CDR2 YFSETQ. CDR3 in DNA: TGCGCCAGCAGCTTGGTGCCTCTGGATACGCAGTATTTT. It translates to CASSLVPLDTQYF. Based on the CDR3 plus reference TRBV5-1 and TRBJ2-3, the full variable domain is KAGVTQTPRYLIKTRGQQVTLSCSPISGHRSVSWYQQTPGQGLQFLFEYFSETQRNKGNFPGRFSGRQFSNSRSEMNVSTLELGDSALYLCASSLVPLDTQYFGPGTRLTVL.

This clonotype was seen more than once but under ten times. The rearrangement links TRBV27 to TRBJ1-2; a possible D gene is TRBD1 (6 bases). CDR3 length: 14 residues. Per the germline V gene, CDR1 is MNHEY and CDR2 is SMNVEV (reference sequence). Trimming cost V 9 bases and J 8 bases, with 22 bases left between them. DNA for the CDR3: TGTGCCAGTACCTGGATAGGGGGGTCCGGCGGCTACACCTTC. It specifies CASTWIGGSGGYTF.

This clonotype was picked up a small number of times. The V and J genes are TRBV30 and TRBJ1-4, with a tentative D call TRBD1 (6 bases). The V end was cut by 6 bases, the J end by 4 bases, with 18 bases between. This CDR3 has 15 residues. Germline V CDR1 and CDR2: GTSNPN, SVGIG (reference sequence). The CDR3 DNA is TGTGCCTGCCGTCAGGGGACTTTCGGTAATGAAAAACTGTTTTTT. Translated, it gives CACRQGTFGNEKLFF.

The V gene is TRBV5-1, the J gene TRBJ1-2; TRBD1 matches 10 bases. The V gene's germline CDR1 is SGHRS and CDR2 YFSETQ. The J segment lost 2 bases and the V segment lost 4 bases, leaving 5 bases of the junction unmatched. The CDR3 has 15 amino acids. In nucleotides, the CDR3 is TGCGCCAGCAGCCCTACGGGACAGGGGAACTATGGCTACACCTTC. This gives the protein CASSPTGQGNYGYTF.